This T cell receptor (beta chain) was captured in a study of cytomegalovirus exposure and HLA in healthy donors (dated by TCRdb to 2015 to 2018). Regarding the study in general: According to an earlier analysis of 587 of the donors, roughly 180 million T cells yielded over 100 million unique TCR beta sequences and around 280 Gb of sequence data. Along with the approximately 600-subject first cohort, a separate validation cohort of over 90 different subjects was used. Using immunosequencing, the study profiled T cell repertoires from fewer than 850 subjects and related those repertoires to cytomegalovirus serostatus. The genetic ancestry cluster associated with self-reported Caucasian donors included roughly 84% of the 398 genotyped donors. The number of typed donors differed by locus: roughly 620-640 for A, B, C, DRB1 and DQB1; some 540 for DQA1; fewer than 610 for DPA1; and some 430 for DPB1. In the later analysis, no new phenotypic data were used to find candidate immune exposures; instead, reliance was placed on TCR beta sequences and their occurrence across donors. A later genetic analysis took genome-wide SNP genotypes for about three fifths of the 666 donors and used that subset as a discovery cohort. Roughly 300 gigabases of sequencing data and tens of millions of unique TCR sequences were included in an early release covering around 650 HLA-typed donors. The study aimed to test whether cataloging public T cell receptors could reveal signatures of past pathogen exposure. To study patterns of TCR occurrence, a later analysis re-analyzed previously published TCR beta repertoires from several hundred donors and added high-resolution HLA genotyping. Several DR-DQ haplotypes were treated as single units for association and clustering because of strong linkage in the cohort. Donor age, sex, ethnicity and CMV serostatus were collected together with the repertoire data. Both class I and class II loci were covered by HLA typing, at four-digit resolution. To decide whether each TCR beta V gene segment behaved as functional or pseudogenic, an earlier analysis of nearly 600 of the donors relied on high-throughput TCR beta sequencing. All discovery cohort repertoires had been generated on a single sequencing platform. Across 398 genotyped donors of the cohort, an average of about 240,000 unique TCR beta nucleotide sequences per donor were sequenced, and roughly 20% of those sequences were non-productive. To predict cytomegalovirus infection status, the study combined high-throughput TCR immunosequencing, statistical association of individual TCRs with disease status, and machine learning.

The study at large found these results: Some IMGT-functional V segments, including TRBV6-2 and TRBV6-3, could not be distinguished by the 87-base-pair reads and were therefore excluded. Because counts were too low, about 18 rarely observed V segments, including chromosome 9 orphons, were left out of the earlier analysis of 587 of the donors. In a later analysis, the rate of TCR association differed among HLA loci, with DRB1 alleles having the most associated TCRs and HLA-C alleles having the fewest. In a later analysis, HLA-associated TCR beta chains showed more clonal expansion and lower generation probabilities than non-associated chains that were equally common. In vitro tests confirmed that a few of the cytomegalovirus-associated TCR beta chains recognize cytomegalovirus antigens. Presence/absence analyses assumed roughly uniform sequencing depth across donors, an assumption that may not hold. A later genetic analysis associated a missense DCLRE1C variant with V-gene and J-gene trimming of TCR beta chains, and an independent cohort replicated the association. Most CMV-associated TCR beta chains appeared to be HLA-restricted in a later analysis, and the HLA associations seemed to be driven largely by CMV exposure. Assigning TCR associations to individual alleles was difficult when HLA alleles, especially DR and DQ, strongly co-occurred. A group of highly shared sequence variants was considered likely to be a technical artifact of the sequencing pipeline. The study gave a list of about 170 TCR beta chains associated with cytomegalovirus. According to a later analysis, parvovirus B19, influenza, CMV and Epstein-Barr virus appeared linked to several top co-occurrence clusters. The cohort was sequenced for TCR beta chains only, and without alpha or paired-chain data the features that could be detected were limited. A later analysis associated 15,000 or so TCR beta sequences with specific HLA alleles at a false discovery rate of 0.05. The authors suggested that the approach could potentially be generalized to other disease states and immunological phenotypes. In a later genetic analysis, fewer N-insertions in productive TCRs were reported among donors in an Asian-associated ancestry cluster than the roughly 700-donor mean. Most TCR sequences were seen in very few donors, while some public TCRs were found in many individuals. HLA typing was unavailable for some donors at each locus, so association tests used only the typed subset. In an earlier analysis of under 600 of the donors, most TCR beta V segments were observed in productive rearrangements about 87% or about 30% of the time, broadly matching IMGT annotations. The classifier was reported to diagnose cytomegalovirus status with high specificity and sensitivity in both the original and validation cohorts. A further reported finding was that TCR beta sequences accurately predicted the HLA-A and HLA-B alleles for most subjects in the first cohort. Immune exposure information for the cohort was limited to CMV serostatus. Linkage disequilibrium might explain the correlated functional status among segregating V segments, but an unknown experimental factor could not be excluded.

Comments on this clone: Its binding antigen is unknown. Per-base qualities were not stored, and no clone one base away is much larger.

The cohort consisted of 666 healthy bone marrow donors. Cohort members were all nominally healthy when sampled, although unrecorded immune exposures were likely present. The donor tested CMV seropositive, placing the donor among the roughly 270 seropositive members of the cohort. A peripheral blood sample was collected from each donor, and TCR beta sequencing was performed on peripheral blood mononuclear cells. Genomic DNA extraction from the blood cell samples was performed with the Qiagen DNeasy Blood Extraction Kit. The library came from the immunoSEQ multiplex PCR assay. A mixture of 60 forward primers for TCR Vbeta segments and 13 reverse primers for TCR Jbeta segments was used in the multiplex PCR. The CDR3 region of rearranged TCR beta genes was amplified from genomic DNA by a multiplex PCR assay. The amplified TCR beta libraries were sequenced on the Illumina HiSeq System as 87-base-pair reads. Regarding the original processing steps: In a later analysis, about 80 million unique TCR beta chains were counted across the 650 to 700 repertoires, and roughly 10 million of these chains were shared by at least two donors. To remove PCR and sequencing errors, raw reads were error-corrected and collapsed into unique sequences using a nearest-neighbor algorithm that merged closely related sequences. Alignment of CDR3 sequences to IMGT reference sequences was used to assign V, D and J gene segments. For a sequence to be retained, a match of at least six nucleotides was required to both a V gene segment and a J gene segment. A rearrangement was called productive if the CDR3 had no stop codons and remained in frame with V and J, and every other rearrangement was called non-productive. CDR3 was defined by IMGT convention, running from the second conserved V-encoded cysteine to the conserved J-encoded phenylalanine. The earlier analysis of roughly 590 of the donors excluded any sequence lacking an unambiguous match to a single V gene segment. In an earlier analysis of about 590 of the donors, a V segment was called functional when productive rearrangements were above 56.7%, and segregating when the standard deviation between donors exceeded 5%. A statistical classification framework was built to diagnose cytomegalovirus status from the catalog of TCR beta chain sequences. V and J gene assignment, in a later analysis, came from comparing TCR nucleotide sequences with IMGT/GENE-DB human TR gene sequences. Using the TCRdist pipeline, a later analysis assigned CDR3 sequences along with most-parsimonious VDJ recombination scenarios. A later analysis defined each TCR beta chain by its CDR3 amino acid sequence plus V-gene family, and excluded reads lacking a unique V-gene family. To address suspected cross-contamination and a sequencing artifact, a later analysis removed approximately 590 highly shared, low-generation-probability nucleotide sequences. A later analysis calculated a clonal expansion index for each public chain from normalized within-repertoire ranks of inferred template counts. A later analysis computed generation probabilities with a VDJ recombination model fitted to out-of-frame rearrangements, and checked the results against IGoR. In a later analysis, TCR-TCR, TCR-HLA and TCR-CMV co-occurrence was scored with hypergeometric tests, and a repertoire-size bias correction was applied to TCR pairs. To estimate false discovery rates, a later analysis permuted the HLA or CMV assignments 20 times. In a later analysis, co-occurring TCRs were grouped using DBSCAN, and TCRdist sequence similarity was added for clustering within HLA-allele-positive subsets. Repertoires with fewer than 30,000 or more than 120,000 public chains were left out of co-occurrence clustering, as were a handful of repertoires with anomalous nucleotide sharing. As stored in TCRdb, this immuneACCESS dataset retains in-frame rearrangements with V and J assigned. A fraction of the clones does not appear; measured against another copy, unresolved V genes explain less than half of the discrepancy, and the remainder lacks a known reason. Clone size and the V and J calls come from that table; the DNA yielded D and trimming. This sample gives some 100,000 clones in total; under 85% of them show up just once. Clones ranked in the top ten supply roughly an eighth of the sample.

Unmatched junction bases come to 20, with V trimmed by 7 bases and J by 2 bases. The CDR3 contains 18 residues, cysteine and phenylalanine counted. CDR3 DNA only is kept here, 54 bases in frame from base 1. The germline V gene encodes CDR1 ENHRY and CDR2 SYGVKD. Sequencing was carried out using PBMCs. In this chain, TRBV10-3 is recombined with TRBJ2-7; 7 of the junction bases match TRBD1. This clonotype was obtained from a woman aged 70-85 years in good health and CMV-seropositive. The CDR3 protein sequence reads: CAINLGRDGTARTYEQYF. In nucleotide form, the sequence is TGTGCCATCAACCTAGGGCGCGACGGGACAGCCAGAACCTACGAGCAGTACTTC.